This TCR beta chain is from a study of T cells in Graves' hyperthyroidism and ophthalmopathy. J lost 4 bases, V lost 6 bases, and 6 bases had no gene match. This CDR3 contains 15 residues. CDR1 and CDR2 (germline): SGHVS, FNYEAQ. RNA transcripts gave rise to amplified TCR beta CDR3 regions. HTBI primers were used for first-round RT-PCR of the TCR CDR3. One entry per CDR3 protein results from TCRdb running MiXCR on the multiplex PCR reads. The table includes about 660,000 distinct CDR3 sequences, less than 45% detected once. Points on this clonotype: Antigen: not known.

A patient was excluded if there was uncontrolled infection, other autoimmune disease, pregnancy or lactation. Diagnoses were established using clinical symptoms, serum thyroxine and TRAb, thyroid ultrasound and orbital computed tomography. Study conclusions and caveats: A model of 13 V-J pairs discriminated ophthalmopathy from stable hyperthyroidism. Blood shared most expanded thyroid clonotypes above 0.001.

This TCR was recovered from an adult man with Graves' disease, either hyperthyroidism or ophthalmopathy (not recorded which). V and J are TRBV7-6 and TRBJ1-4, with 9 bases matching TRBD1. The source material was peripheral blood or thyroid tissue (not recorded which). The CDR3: CASRYTGGLNEKLFF. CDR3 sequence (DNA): TGTGCCAGCAGATACACAGGGGGCCTTAATGAAAAACTGTTTTTT.